What follows describes a single T cell receptor beta chain. Its antigen is not identified. From germline, CDR1 is SGHNT and CDR2 YENEEA. The CDR3 has 15 residues. V lost 4 bases and J lost 0, with 12 bases in between. TCRdb used MiXCR to reprocess the reads, holding one entry per CDR3 protein. Among approximately 730,000 distinct CDR3 sequences, about 29% were seen once, and the ten largest hold roughly 14%. These data are taken from a study of T cell repertoires in cytomegalovirus infection. About the study: Public TCR beta signature analysis indicated the presence of both CMV infection and matching HLA type.

Broader study findings: In two of eight donors, the top clonotype was HLA-C-restricted CMV-specific. Identification of carriers of CMV plus the relevant HLA was achieved through cumulative public TCR beta family frequency.

The sequencing here drew on cultured CD8+ T cells from PBMCs, taken from culture after CMV antigen stimulation. The receptor's source is a human donor in good health (CMV status not recorded). Some clones in this sample may be carry-over from other donors' samples. The genes are TRBV11-3 and TRBJ1-1; D is perhaps TRBD1 (5 bases). In DNA form, the CDR3 reads TGTGCCAGCAGCTCGGGGCGGGATTTGAACACTGAAGCTTTCTTT. This encodes CASSSGRDLNTEAFF. The whole variable domain, remainder taken from reference TRBV11-3 and TRBJ1-1, is EAGVVQSPRYKIIEKKQPVAFWCNPISGHNTLYWYLQNLGQGPELLIRYENEEAVDDSQLPKDRFSAERLKGVDSTLKIQPAELGDSAVYLCASSSGRDLNTEAFFGQGTRLTVV.